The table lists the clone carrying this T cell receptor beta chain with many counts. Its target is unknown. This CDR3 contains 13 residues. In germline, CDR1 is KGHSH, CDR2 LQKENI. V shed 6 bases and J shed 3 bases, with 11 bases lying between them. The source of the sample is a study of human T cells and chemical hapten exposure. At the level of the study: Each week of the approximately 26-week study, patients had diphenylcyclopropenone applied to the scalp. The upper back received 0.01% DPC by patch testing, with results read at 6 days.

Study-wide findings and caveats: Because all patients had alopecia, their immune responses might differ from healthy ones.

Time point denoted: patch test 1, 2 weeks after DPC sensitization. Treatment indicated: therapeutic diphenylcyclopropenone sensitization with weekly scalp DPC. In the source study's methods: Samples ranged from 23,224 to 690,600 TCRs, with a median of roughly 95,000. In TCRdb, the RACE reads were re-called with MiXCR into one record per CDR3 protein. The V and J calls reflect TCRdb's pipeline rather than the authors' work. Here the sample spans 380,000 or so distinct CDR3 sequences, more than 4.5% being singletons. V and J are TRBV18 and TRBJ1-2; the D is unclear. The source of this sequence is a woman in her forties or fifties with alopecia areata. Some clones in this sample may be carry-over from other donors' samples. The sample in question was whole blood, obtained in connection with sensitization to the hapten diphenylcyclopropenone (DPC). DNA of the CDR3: TGTGCCAGCTCCCCGGGTGGCTACTATGGCTACACCTTC. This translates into CASSPGGYYGYTF.